The text below deals with one TCR beta chain. The sample originates from a study of blood T cell repertoires in COVID-19. Study as a whole: The samples span acute and convalescent COVID-19 from the United States, Italy and Spain. PBMCs, B-cell-depleted T cells, or T cells provided the cDNA or gDNA that made up the material.

Patients at the Seattle site were enrolled during active infection and followed longitudinally. CDR3 length: 14 amino acids. The germline V gene encodes CDR1 LNHDA and CDR2 SQIVND (reference sequence). V was clipped by 2 bases and J by 9 bases; unmatched bases: 5. As handled by the study authors: Amplified reference gene primers provided the basis for estimating nucleated cell counts. Some clones are missing from TCRdb's copy, which holds only in-frame ones; the method was immunoSEQ multiplex PCR. V, J and clone size are those of that table, while D and trimming were read from the DNA. The table lists some 390,000 clones, roughly 86% of them singletons, with 2% to 2.5% in the top ten.

J is TRBJ2-4 and V is TRBV19, with 9 positions matching TRBD1. This TCR came from a woman aged 55-75 years with COVID-19, enrolled during active disease. The specimen was peripheral blood. Written as DNA, the CDR3 is TGTGCCAGTAGTATAACGGCGACAGGGGGCATTCAGTACTTC. Translation: CASSITATGGIQYF.